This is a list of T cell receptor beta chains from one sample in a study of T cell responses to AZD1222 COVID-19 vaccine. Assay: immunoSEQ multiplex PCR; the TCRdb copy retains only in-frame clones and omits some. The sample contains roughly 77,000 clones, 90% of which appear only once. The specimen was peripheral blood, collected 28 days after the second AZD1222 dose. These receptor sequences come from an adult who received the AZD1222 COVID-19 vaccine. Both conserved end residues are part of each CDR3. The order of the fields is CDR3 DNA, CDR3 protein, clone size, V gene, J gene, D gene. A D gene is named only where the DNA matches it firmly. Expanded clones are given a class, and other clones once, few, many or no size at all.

DNA: TGTGCCAGCAGTTACCCTAAGACAGGGGAAGTCTACGAGCAGTACTTC
CDR3: CASSYPKTGEVYEQYF
size: NA
V: TRBV6-5
J: TRBJ2-7
D: TRBD1

DNA: TGTGCCAGCAGCTCCCCCTCGACAGATAACACTGAAGCTTTCTTT
CDR3: CASSSPSTDNTEAFF
size: NA
V: TRBV11-3
J: TRBJ1-1
D: NA

DNA: TGTGCCAGCAGCTTAGAGGGGTTCGGCAATCAGCCCCAGCATTTT
CDR3: CASSLEGFGNQPQHF
size: few
V: TRBV7-9
J: TRBJ1-5
D: NA

DNA: TGTGCCAGCAGCGGCAGGGCGGACTATGGCTACACCTTC
CDR3: CASSGRADYGYTF
size: NA
V: TRBV11-3
J: TRBJ1-2
D: NA

DNA: TGTGCCAGCAGCGTAGATCCTGGCGGTCCTAGCACAGATACGCAGTATTTT
CDR3: CASSVDPGGPSTDTQYF
size: NA
V: TRBV9
J: TRBJ2-3
D: NA

DNA: TGTGCCAGTATTAGCTTAAGGGGCGGCAATCAGCCCCAGCATTTT
CDR3: CASISLRGGNQPQHF
size: NA
V: TRBV19
J: TRBJ1-5
D: NA

DNA: TGTGCCAGCAGCCAGTTGGGAGGTTTAGCGGGAGGGCGAGACGAGCAGTACTTC
CDR3: CASSQLGGLAGGRDEQYF
size: once
V: TRBV7-2
J: TRBJ2-7
D: TRBD2

DNA: TGTGCCAGCAGCCCGCGGACTAGCGGGAACACCGGGGAGCTGTTTTTT
CDR3: CASSPRTSGNTGELFF
size: NA
V: TRBV7-2
J: TRBJ2-2
D: TRBD2

DNA: TGTGCCAGCAGCCAACCGGGGCCCTACGAGCAGTACTTC
CDR3: CASSQPGPYEQYF
size: once
V: TRBV14
J: TRBJ2-7
D: NA

DNA: TGTGCCAGCAGTGAAGTAGGGTCCAGGGGGCAAGGCTACACCTTC
CDR3: CASSEVGSRGQGYTF
size: NA
V: TRBV6-1
J: TRBJ1-2
D: TRBD1

DNA: TGTGCCAGCAGTTTCCAACAGGAAGAGGGCTATGGCTACACCTTC
CDR3: CASSFQQEEGYGYTF
size: NA
V: TRBV28
J: TRBJ1-2
D: NA

DNA: TGCGCCAGCAGCTTGTGGACAGAGGGCACTGAAGCTTTCTTT
CDR3: CASSLWTEGTEAFF
size: NA
V: TRBV5-1
J: TRBJ1-1
D: NA

DNA: TGTGCCAGCAGCGGCGGGGCCTACGAGCAGTACTTC
CDR3: CASSGGAYEQYF
size: few
V: TRBV7-2
J: TRBJ2-7
D: NA

DNA: TGTGCCGGGGGCCAGGGCGGCAATGAGCAGTTCTTC
CDR3: CAGGQGGNEQFF
size: NA
V: TRBV2
J: TRBJ2-1
D: NA

DNA: TGTGCCAGCAGTCGGGACGGCTATAGCAATCAGCCCCAGCATTTT
CDR3: CASSRDGYSNQPQHF
size: NA
V: TRBV6-5
J: TRBJ1-5
D: NA

DNA: TGTGCCAGCAGCCCCGGAGGGAGCGGGGGGGCAGAAGATACGCAGTATTTT
CDR3: CASSPGGSGGAEDTQYF
size: NA
V: TRBV5-4
J: TRBJ2-3
D: TRBD2

DNA: TGTGCCAGAAGCTGGACGACTAGCGGACCTACGATGAAGCAGTACTTC
CDR3: CARSWTTSGPTMKQYF
size: NA
V: TRBV5-3
J: TRBJ2-7
D: TRBD2

DNA: TGTGCCAGCAGCCAAGGCTATACGCAGTATTTT
CDR3: CASSQGYTQYF
size: once
V: TRBV3-1/TRBV3-2
J: TRBJ2-3
D: NA

DNA: TGCGCCAGCAGCTCGGGAGGGGGTCAGCCCCAGCATTTT
CDR3: CASSSGGGQPQHF
size: NA
V: TRBV5-1
J: TRBJ1-5
D: NA

DNA: TGTGCCAGCAGCAAGGACAGGGGAGAATACAATGAGCAGTTCTTC
CDR3: CASSKDRGEYNEQFF
size: NA
V: TRBV7-3
J: TRBJ2-1
D: TRBD1

DNA: TGTGCCGCCAGTGAATCCGGGGGACGGATTCAAGAGACCCAGTACTTC
CDR3: CAASESGGRIQETQYF
size: NA
V: TRBV24-1
J: TRBJ2-5
D: NA

DNA: TGTGCCAGCAGCTTAACAGGGGATACTCAGCCCCAGCATTTT
CDR3: CASSLTGDTQPQHF
size: NA
V: TRBV5-6
J: TRBJ1-5
D: TRBD1

DNA: TGTGCCAGCAGCCACAGCGCTGGGGCCAACGTCCTGACTTTC
CDR3: CASSHSAGANVLTF
size: NA
V: TRBV7-3
J: TRBJ2-6
D: NA

DNA: TGCGCCAGCAGACAGGGGGCAAATAGCAATCAGCCCCAGCATTTT
CDR3: CASRQGANSNQPQHF
size: NA
V: TRBV10-2
J: TRBJ1-5
D: TRBD1

DNA: TGTGCCATCAGTGATCCGACTAGCGGGGGGGCCAATGAGCAGTTCTTC
CDR3: CAISDPTSGGANEQFF
size: NA
V: TRBV10-3
J: TRBJ2-1
D: TRBD2

DNA: TGTGCCAGCCCGAAAGGGGACAGGGGGTATGGCTACACCTTC
CDR3: CASPKGDRGYGYTF
size: NA
V: TRBV2
J: TRBJ1-2
D: TRBD1

DNA: TGTGCCAGCAGCCTTAGCGGATCCTACGAGCAGTACTTC
CDR3: CASSLSGSYEQYF
size: NA
V: TRBV6-2/TRBV6-3
J: TRBJ2-7
D: NA

DNA: TGTGCCAGCAGTTTCGAACAGGGTGCTGGAGAGACCCAGTACTTC
CDR3: CASSFEQGAGETQYF
size: NA
V: TRBV6-2/TRBV6-3
J: TRBJ2-5
D: NA

DNA: TGTGCCTGGGGTTTGACAGGGGGATACGAGCAGTACTTC
CDR3: CAWGLTGGYEQYF
size: NA
V: TRBV30
J: TRBJ2-7
D: TRBD1

DNA: TGTGCCATCAGTGAGGCGTTCGTATCCCCTCCGGGGGGCTACACCTTC
CDR3: CAISEAFVSPPGGYTF
size: NA
V: TRBV10-3
J: TRBJ1-2
D: NA

DNA: TGTGCCAGCAGTTACGGGACCGGGGAGCTGTTTTTT
CDR3: CASSYGTGELFF
size: NA
V: TRBV6-5
J: TRBJ2-2
D: NA

DNA: TGTGCCAGCAGTTTGCAGGGTGGAGGCTATGGCTACACCTTC
CDR3: CASSLQGGGYGYTF
size: NA
V: TRBV7-2
J: TRBJ1-2
D: NA

DNA: TGTGCAAGTCGCTTTACCGACTCTGGAAACACCATATATTTT
CDR3: CASRFTDSGNTIYF
size: NA
V: TRBV12-2
J: TRBJ1-3
D: NA

DNA: TGTGCCAGCAGCATGGAGAACATGAACACTGAAGCTTTCTTT
CDR3: CASSMENMNTEAFF
size: once
V: TRBV7-9
J: TRBJ1-1
D: NA

DNA: TGTGCCAGTAGTATTACGGGGGACAATCAGCCCCAGCATTTT
CDR3: CASSITGDNQPQHF
size: NA
V: TRBV19
J: TRBJ1-5
D: NA

DNA: TGCGCCAGCAGCCAAAGCTCCCAGGCGCAAGGGACCTACGAGCAGTACTTC
CDR3: CASSQSSQAQGTYEQYF
size: NA
V: TRBV4-3
J: TRBJ2-7
D: NA

DNA: TGTGCCACACGGACAGGGGATGGCACAGATACGCAGTATTTT
CDR3: CATRTGDGTDTQYF
size: few
V: TRBV6-5
J: TRBJ2-3
D: TRBD1

DNA: TGCGCCAGCAGCTTAGGAACAGGGCTTGAAAAACTGTTTTTT
CDR3: CASSLGTGLEKLFF
size: NA
V: TRBV5-1
J: TRBJ1-4
D: NA

DNA: TGCGCCAGCAGCTTCGGTAGGACAGGGAGCTACGAGCAGTACTTC
CDR3: CASSFGRTGSYEQYF
size: NA
V: TRBV5-1
J: TRBJ2-7
D: TRBD1

DNA: TGCGCCAGCAGCCACGGAAATTCACCCCTCCACTTT
CDR3: CASSHGNSPLHF
size: NA
V: TRBV4-1
J: TRBJ1-6
D: NA

DNA: TGCGCCAGCAGCTTGACTTTCGAGTATGGCTACACCTTC
CDR3: CASSLTFEYGYTF
size: once
V: TRBV5-1
J: TRBJ1-2
D: NA

DNA: TGCGCCAGCAGTGGCGGCGGACAGGTAATCATGAACACTGAAGCTTTCTTT
CDR3: CASSGGGQVIMNTEAFF
size: once
V: TRBV5-1
J: TRBJ1-1
D: TRBD1

DNA: TGTGCCAGCTCACCGGCTAGCGGGGGGGCCGGGAGAGAGCAGTTCTTC
CDR3: CASSPASGGAGREQFF
size: NA
V: TRBV18
J: TRBJ2-1
D: TRBD2

DNA: TGTGCCAGCAGTATCCCGATGGGTGAGCAGTTCTTC
CDR3: CASSIPMGEQFF
size: NA
V: TRBV7-2
J: TRBJ2-1
D: NA

DNA: TGTGCCTGGAGTGCGGGAGGGGAGACCCAGTACTTC
CDR3: CAWSAGGETQYF
size: NA
V: TRBV30
J: TRBJ2-5
D: TRBD2

DNA: TGTGCCAGCAGTTTGACTCGGGGGAATAATGAAAAACTGTTTTTT
CDR3: CASSLTRGNNEKLFF
size: NA
V: TRBV6-5
J: TRBJ1-4
D: NA

DNA: TGTGCCAGCAGCTACCGACTAGCGGTAACAGATACGCAGTATTTT
CDR3: CASSYRLAVTDTQYF
size: NA
V: TRBV7-2
J: TRBJ2-3
D: TRBD2

DNA: TGTGCCAGCAGCTTAATAGCCCCTCCGGATGAAAAACTGTTTTTT
CDR3: CASSLIAPPDEKLFF
size: NA
V: TRBV7-6
J: TRBJ1-4
D: NA

DNA: TGCGCCAGCAGCTTGGATTATTCCTACGAGCAGTACTTC
CDR3: CASSLDYSYEQYF
size: NA
V: TRBV5-1
J: TRBJ2-7
D: NA

DNA: TGTGCCAGTAGTTTCACCCTCAATGAGCAGTTCTTC
CDR3: CASSFTLNEQFF
size: NA
V: TRBV19
J: TRBJ2-1
D: NA

DNA: TGCAGCGTTTCCGGGACTAGCGGGACGGGGAGCTCCTACGAGCAGTACTTC
CDR3: CSVSGTSGTGSSYEQYF
size: NA
V: TRBV29-1
J: TRBJ2-7
D: TRBD2

DNA: TGTGCCACCAGTGATTTGGTGATAGGGGGAGAGACCCAGTACTTC
CDR3: CATSDLVIGGETQYF
size: NA
V: TRBV24-1
J: TRBJ2-5
D: NA

DNA: TGTGCCAGCAGCGTCGGGTCTCATGGGGCCCTGGGGGAGACCCAGTACTTC
CDR3: CASSVGSHGALGETQYF
size: NA
V: TRBV9
J: TRBJ2-5
D: NA

DNA: TGTGCCAGCAGCTTGGGACTAGCGGGGGACGCGAACACCGGGGAGCTGTTTTTT
CDR3: CASSLGLAGDANTGELFF
size: NA
V: TRBV13
J: TRBJ2-2
D: TRBD2

DNA: TGTGCCACCAGCCTTAGCGGTTACAATGAGCAGTTCTTC
CDR3: CATSLSGYNEQFF
size: NA
V: TRBV24-1
J: TRBJ2-1
D: NA

DNA: TGTGCCGGGACAGGAGCTAGCACAGATACGCAGTATTTT
CDR3: CAGTGASTDTQYF
size: NA
V: TRBV2
J: TRBJ2-3
D: TRBD1

DNA: TGTGCCAGCAGCCAGCAAACTCAAAATGGTGAGGGGCAGGTAGTCCCCTATGGCTACACCTTC
CDR3: CASSQQTQNGEGQVVPYGYTF
size: once
V: TRBV3-1/TRBV3-2
J: TRBJ1-2
D: NA

DNA: TGTGCCAGCAGTCGCGGCGACATGGGAGAAGCTTTCTTT
CDR3: CASSRGDMGEAFF
size: NA
V: TRBV12-3/TRBV12-4
J: TRBJ1-1
D: NA